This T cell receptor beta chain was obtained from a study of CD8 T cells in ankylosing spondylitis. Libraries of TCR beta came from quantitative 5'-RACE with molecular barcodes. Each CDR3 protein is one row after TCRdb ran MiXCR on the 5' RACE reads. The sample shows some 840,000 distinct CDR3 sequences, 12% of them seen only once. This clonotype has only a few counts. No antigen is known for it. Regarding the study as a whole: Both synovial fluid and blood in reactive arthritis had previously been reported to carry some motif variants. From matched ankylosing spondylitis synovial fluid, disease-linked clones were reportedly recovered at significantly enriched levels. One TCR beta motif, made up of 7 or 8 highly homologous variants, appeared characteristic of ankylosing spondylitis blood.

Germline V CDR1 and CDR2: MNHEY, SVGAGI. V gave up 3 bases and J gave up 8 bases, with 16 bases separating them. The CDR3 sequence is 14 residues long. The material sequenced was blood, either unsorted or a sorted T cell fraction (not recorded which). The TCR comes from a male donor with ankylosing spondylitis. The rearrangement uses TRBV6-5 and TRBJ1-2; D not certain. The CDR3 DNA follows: TGTGCCAGCAGTTATGGAGACGGGGTGGGAGGCTACACCTTC. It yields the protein CASSYGDGVGGYTF.